The sequence of this T cell receptor beta chain was determined in a study of blood T cell repertoires in COVID-19. Study as a whole: Samples taken during acute and convalescent COVID-19 were collected in the United States, Italy and Spain. PBMCs, B-cell-depleted T cells, or T cells provided the cDNA or gDNA that made up the material.

This CDR3 has 15 amino acids. Germline V gene sequence: CDR1 SGHTA, CDR2 FQGTGA. The V gene end was trimmed by 5 bases and the J gene end by 4 bases; junction bases not matched to a gene: 5. Study processing details: Cell counts per sample came from amplifying reference gene primers. Profiled with immunoSEQ multiplex PCR; TCRdb holds only in-frame clones, not every one. V, J and clone size are taken as reported in that table, and D and trimming were inferred from the DNA itself. Here the sample spans some 90,000 clones, about 88% being singletons. The receptor comes from a man older than 75 with active or convalescent COVID-19. Input material: peripheral blood. The V call is TRBV7-3, the J call TRBJ2-6; 7 bases line up with TRBD2. CDR3 nucleotide sequence: TGTGCCAGCAGCAGACTAGCTACCGGGGCCAACGTCCTGACTTTC. Translation gives CASSRLATGANVLTF.